This T cell receptor (beta chain) was sequenced for a study of Ad26.COV2.S vaccination and SARS-CoV-2 variants. Whole-study context: The trial was COV1001 and the donor's arm was Ad26.COV2.S. Study results and limitations: Measurement of non-spike TCR breadth gave similar results in vaccine and placebo recipients.

TCRdb's table, derived via immunoSEQ multiplex PCR, lists solely in-frame clones and lacks some. The sample has about 350,000 clones; roughly 89% are singletons. Trimming removed 4 bases from V and 1 base from J, with 13 bases in between. CDR1 MGHRA and CDR2 YSYEKL come from the germline V gene. The CDR3 consists of 15 residues. For this clone: Its antigen is unidentified.

Treatment defined: 19 received Ad26.COV2.S at low or high dose, single or two shots; several received placebo; per-sample allocation not given. It was on day 63 after the first vaccine or placebo injection that samples were taken. The donor's status was that of an adult aged 18-55 years in Boston. SARS-CoV-2 spike from the Wuhan strain was encoded by the vaccine, an Ad26 vector. This clonotype was obtained from a person aged 18-60 years who received the Ad26.COV2.S COVID-19 vaccine or a placebo. This specimen consisted of peripheral blood, obtained in a trial of Ad26.COV2.S vaccine versus placebo. This chain connects TRBV4-1 to TRBJ1-1; possibly TRBD1 for D (5 bases). The CDR3 here is CASSPIGTENTEAFF. For the CDR3, the DNA is TGCGCCAGCAGCCCTATTGGGACCGAGAACACTGAAGCTTTCTTT.